These T cell receptor beta chains were read from a single sample in a study of PD-1 blockade in classical Hodgkin lymphoma. The protocol was immunoSEQ multiplex PCR, while the TCRdb copy is restricted to in-frame clones and leaves out a portion. In the table there are around 92,000 clones, more than 80% of which are singletons. Sequencing used peripheral blood mononuclear cells (PBMCs), obtained before the fourth cycle of nivolumab. The receptors here all came from a human donor with classical Hodgkin lymphoma. Both conserved end residues are part of each CDR3. Fields, in order: D gene, clone size, J gene, V gene, CDR3 DNA, CDR3 protein. A D gene is named only where the DNA matches it firmly. Only part of the rows carry a size: once, few, many, or a class if the clone is expanded.

. | . | TRBJ1-3 | TRBV7-9 | TGTGCCAGCAGCTTAGGGGTTTCTGGAAACACCATATATTTT | CASSLGVSGNTIYF
. | . | TRBJ2-7 | TRBV25-1 | TGTGCCAGCAGTGACCCCGCCCGGGCCCCGGGGTTTACCGACGAGCAGTACTTC | CASSDPARAPGFTDEQYF
. | . | TRBJ1-3 | TRBV7-2 | TGTGCCAGCAGCTTAAGGACGGGGGGGAACACCATATATTTT | CASSLRTGGNTIYF
. | . | TRBJ1-4 | TRBV6-1 | TGTGCCAGTAGTGAAGCAGGCCTCAATGAAAAACTGTTTTTT | CASSEAGLNEKLFF
. | . | TRBJ1-1 | TRBV6-4 | TGTGCCAGCAGGAATGACAGAGCGAACACTGAAGCTTTCTTT | CASRNDRANTEAFF
TRBD1 | few | TRBJ1-5 | TRBV19 | TGTGCCAGTAGTATACAGGGGGGAAGCAATCAGCCCCAGCATTTT | CASSIQGGSNQPQHF
. | . | TRBJ1-2 | TRBV7-6 | TGTGCCAGCAGCACGGAGGGGCAGGGCGGCTACACCTTC | CASSTEGQGGYTF
TRBD1 | . | TRBJ2-5 | TRBV7-9 | TGTGCCAGCAGCTTTACCGGGGACAGGGCTTATCGAGAGACCCAGTACTTC | CASSFTGDRAYRETQYF
TRBD2 | . | TRBJ2-5 | TRBV5-1 | TGCGCCAGCAGCGCGTGGTTAGCGGGAATCCAAGAGACCCAGTACTTC | CASSAWLAGIQETQYF
. | . | TRBJ2-7 | TRBV14 | TGTGCCAGCAGCCCCCCGGAGGGGGCAGGCGAGCAGTACTTC | CASSPPEGAGEQYF
TRBD2 | . | TRBJ2-7 | TRBV7-2 | TGTGCCAGCAGCTTAGCGCAACTAGCGGGATTCGAGCAGTACTTC | CASSLAQLAGFEQYF
. | once | TRBJ2-7 | TRBV5-8 | TGTGCCAGCAGTTCCGGCGGTGGGTATCCTCTATACGAGCAGTACTTC | CASSSGGGYPLYEQYF
TRBD1 | . | TRBJ1-1 | TRBV6-5 | TGTGCCAGCACCCGGGACAGGGAAGGGACTGAAGCTTTCTTT | CASTRDREGTEAFF
. | few | TRBJ2-1 | TRBV27 | TGTGCCAGCAGTCCGCAGTATACTGGGTGGCGGGAAAAGAACAATGAGCAGTTCTTC | CASSPQYTGWREKNNEQFF
TRBD2 | . | TRBJ2-7 | TRBV5-1 | TGCGCCAGCAGCTGGACTAGCGATTACGAGCAGTACTTC | CASSWTSDYEQYF
TRBD1 | . | TRBJ2-3 | TRBV6-6 | TGTGCCAGCAGCCCTCAGCAGGGGGCGCTTGGTACGCAGTATTTT | CASSPQQGALGTQYF
. | once | TRBJ2-1 | TRBV5-8 | TGTGCCAGCAGCTTCGGTGCTCTTTCCTACAATGAGCAGTTCTTC | CASSFGALSYNEQFF
. | . | TRBJ2-2 | TRBV2 | TGTGCCAGCAGGTTTGGCAGCAACACCGGGGAGCTGTTTTTT | CASRFGSNTGELFF
. | once | TRBJ2-3 | TRBV10-3 | TGTGCCATCAATCCTAAACAGGGTGGGCTTATCGCAGATACGCAGTATTTT | CAINPKQGGLIADTQYF
. | few | TRBJ2-7 | TRBV19 | TGTGCCAGTAGTTCCCAGGGGAGGGTGGCAGGGGAATCGTACGAGCAGTACTTC | CASSSQGRVAGESYEQYF
. | . | TRBJ2-3 | TRBV9 | TGTGCCAGCAGCCTAACCACTCACCTAGATACGCAGTATTTT | CASSLTTHLDTQYF
TRBD1 | once | TRBJ2-7 | TRBV10-3 | TGTGCCATCACCCCAGGGGGAGAGCAGTACTTC | CAITPGGEQYF
. | . | TRBJ2-5 | TRBV7-9 | TGTGCCAGCAGTAAGGAGACCCAGTACTTC | CASSKETQYF
TRBD2 | once | TRBJ2-2 | TRBV5-1 | TGCGCCAGCAGCCTGGGACTAGCGGGACCCACCGGGGAGCTGTTTTTT | CASSLGLAGPTGELFF
TRBD2 | . | TRBJ2-5 | TRBV13 | TGTGCCAGCAGCCCGGGACTAGGCGGCGAGACCCAGTACTTC | CASSPGLGGETQYF
. | . | TRBJ2-5 | TRBV27 | TGTGCCAGCAGTTCCTCACAGGGACGGGACGGCCAGTACTTC | CASSSSQGRDGQYF
. | . | TRBJ1-1 | TRBV6-5 | TGTGCCATCTCCGACAGCATGAACACTGAAGCTTTCTTT | CAISDSMNTEAFF
TRBD2 | . | TRBJ2-7 | TRBV10-2 | TGCGCCAGCAGTTCAGGACTAGCGTTCGAGCAGTACTTC | CASSSGLAFEQYF
. | . | TRBJ1-1 | TRBV19 | TGTGCCAGTAGTATCGGCGTCCCAAACACTGAAGCTTTCTTT | CASSIGVPNTEAFF
. | . | TRBJ2-5 | TRBV7-2 | TGTGCCAGCAGCCCTTCGGGTGGTAGGGAGACCCAGTACTTC | CASSPSGGRETQYF
TRBD2 | . | TRBJ2-5 | TRBV6-5 | TGTGCCAGCAGTTTGGCGGGAGGACCGGAGACCCAGTACTTC | CASSLAGGPETQYF
. | once | TRBJ2-7 | TRBV7-6 | TGTGCCAGCAGCAGCCGAGAGTCAGGGGCCGAGCAGTACTTC | CASSSRESGAEQYF
TRBD1 | . | TRBJ2-5 | TRBV2 | TGTGCCAGCAGTGATTGGGTCCAGACAGGGCAAGAGACCCAGTACTTC | CASSDWVQTGQETQYF
. | . | TRBJ1-1 | TRBV14 | TGTGCCAGCAGCCAAGCCGGCACTGAAGCTTTCTTT | CASSQAGTEAFF
. | . | TRBJ2-2 | TRBV6-1 | TGTGCCAGCCGACAGATGGTGAACACCGGGGAGCTGTTTTTT | CASRQMVNTGELFF
. | . | TRBJ2-3 | TRBV7-2 | TGTGCCAGCAGCTTAATGGTGGCGGGACTCGGATCCCAAACAGATACGCAGTATTTT | CASSLMVAGLGSQTDTQYF
. | . | TRBJ2-5 | TRBV2 | TGTGCCAGCAGTGCAGGCACAGGGGAGACCCAGTACTTC | CASSAGTGETQYF
. | . | TRBJ2-7 | TRBV4-1 | TGCGCCAGCAGCTCTTTGACAGGGGAGGGAAACGAGCAGTACTTC | CASSSLTGEGNEQYF
TRBD1 | . | TRBJ2-5 | TRBV6-1 | TGTGCCAGCAGTGAATTAGGTCCGTGGACAGGGGGCTTGAAGACCCAGTACTTC | CASSELGPWTGGLKTQYF
TRBD1 | . | TRBJ2-7 | TRBV7-7 | TGTGCCAGCAGCCCTAGGACAGGCAATACCTACGAGCAGTACTTC | CASSPRTGNTYEQYF
. | once | TRBJ2-2 | TRBV6-4 | TGTGCCAGCAGTGACTCGGGGGCCGGGGAGCTGTTTTTT | CASSDSGAGELFF